This T cell receptor (beta chain) was profiled in a study of CD8 T cells in ankylosing spondylitis. Whole-study results and caveats: A TCR beta motif of 7 to 9 highly homologous variants seemed to mark ankylosing spondylitis blood.

This clonotype was detected once. No antigen is known for it. The CDR3 length is 19 residues. Germline V gene data show CDR1 as MNHEY and CDR2 as SMNVEV (reference sequence). The V and J ends lost 5 bases and 6 bases respectively, with 29 bases between them. TCRdb analysed the 5' RACE reads with MiXCR anew, one entry per CDR3 protein. Here the sample spans about 240,000 distinct CDR3 sequences, about 24% being singletons. The rearrangement uses TRBV27 and TRBJ2-1; the D gene could be TRBD1 or TRBD2 (5 bases each). The TCR sequence derives from a male donor with ankylosing spondylitis or in good health (not recorded which). Sample: blood, either unsorted or a sorted T cell fraction (not recorded which). This CDR3 is CASSTRSTGRQVNSNEQFF. In DNA form, the CDR3 reads TGTGCCAGCAGTACTCGATCGACGGGACGCCAAGTCAATAGCAATGAGCAGTTCTTC.